The source of this T cell receptor (beta chain) is a study of Ad26.COV2.S vaccination and SARS-CoV-2 variants. Study details: Ad26.COV2.S arm of COV1001 included the donor. Ad26.COV2.S shots went into the muscle once or twice, 56 days apart.

Repertoires were generated with immunoSEQ multiplex PCR, while TCRdb's copy carries only in-frame clones and drops some. This sample yields some 370,000 clones, of which 83% are seen a single time; about 7.4% belongs to the top ten. Treatment meaning: approximately 18 received Ad26.COV2.S at low or high dose, single or two shots; about 5 received placebo; per-sample allocation not given. Collection of the samples took place on day 63 after the first injection of vaccine or placebo. This receptor was identified in a person between 18 and 60 years old who received the Ad26.COV2.S COVID-19 vaccine or a placebo. The sequenced sample was peripheral blood, obtained in a trial of Ad26.COV2.S vaccine versus placebo.

The DNA for the CDR3 is TGTGCCAGCAACTCCGGGCAGGGGGTTAACTATGGCTACACCTTC. Translated: CASNSGQGVNYGYTF. The chain uses TRBV6-5 and TRBJ1-2, with 7 bases fitting TRBD1. The CDR3 extends over 15 amino acids. With 7 bases clipped from V and 1 base from J, the junction kept 9 bases outside the gene matches. Germline loops: CDR1 MNHEY, CDR2 SVGAGI.